This T cell receptor (beta chain) derives from a study of shared clonotypes between healthy human individuals (dated by TCRdb to 2020 to 2021). Background for the entire study: The cohort included three men and a couple of women between 18 and 49 years of age. For each donor, CD4 naive and CD4 memory were each run on three plates, CD8 naive on two plates, and CD8 memory on one plate. Blood TCR repertoires of a handful of healthy adults were deeply sequenced to estimate repertoire size and the extent of clonotype sharing between individuals. Different laboratories and diverse techniques were used to prepare libraries and sequence TCR repertoires, to increase sequencing depth and limit assay-specific biases. Leukapheresis yielded between about 0.94 and 10 billion PBMCs per donor.

Healthy HIV-negative adults with no recently reported acute infections or vaccinations were included as donors. All donors were Caucasian adults living in Nashville, Tennessee, USA. CD4+ T cells were enriched by magnetic negative selection, after which naive cells were positively selected on CD45RA and the negative fraction was taken as the memory subset. Blood was obtained by leukapheresis, after which PBMCs were separated by Ficoll-Histopaque density gradient centrifugation and cryopreserved in liquid nitrogen vapor phase. Analytical flow cytometry was used to check the purity and quantity of each magnetically sorted T cell population. From each sorted fraction, genomic DNA was isolated and quantified by UV absorbance on a Nanodrop 2000c. General findings and caveats noted by the study authors: The genetic and exposure-history diversity represented was limited by the small number of donors. Across a handful of donors, roughly 5.1% of naive CD4, roughly 3.3% of naive CD8, 2.3% of memory CD4, and around 0.4% of memory CD8 clonotypes were shared. Higher generation probabilities were observed for clonotypes shared by all four sorted-subset donors than for non-shared clonotypes. Even with the large sequencing depth, rarefaction of the sorted-subset datasets indicated that sequencing was incomplete. Based on pairwise subsampling, the degree of clonotype sharing among donors was expected to be affected by sequencing depth. Sampling was restricted to blood, and TCR repertoires in tissues likely differ from the TCR repertoires found in blood. Larger estimated clonotype richness was generally found for naive subsets than for memory subsets.

Using the deep immunoSEQ assay, TCR CDR3 regions were amplified from genomic DNA by multiplex PCR. For each cell subset, the extracted genomic DNA was distributed evenly across all wells of several immunoSEQ 96-well plates, and each plate served as one replicate. For sorted subsets, about 0.2 ug genomic DNA, equal to about 30,000 T cell genomes, was loaded into each replicate PCR. Purified libraries were measured with a Qubit 3.0 fluorometer, size-checked on a Bioanalyzer 2100, and measured again with the KAPA Library Quantification kit. A separate single-read 150-cycle Illumina NextSeq 550 flow cell was used to sequence each immunoSEQ 96-well plate. Under the source paper's analysis protocol: Because the immunoSEQ output included only junctional sequences and no quality scores, the filtering could not be the same as the filtering used for full-length reads. To assign V/J genes and CDR3, sequences were annotated using PyIR, a Python wrapper for IgBLAST v1.9, with IMGT germline references. Reads with weak V/J assignments (E-value above 1e-6), missing CDR3, stop codons, out-of-frame junctions, or ambiguous translated residues were removed. V3J clonotypes were defined by identical inferred V gene, J gene, and CDR3 amino acid sequence. To compute the percentage overlap between repertoires, the number of shared unique clonotypes was divided by the size of the smaller repertoire. Repertoire richness was assessed with RTK rarefaction, the Chao1 estimator, and Recon v2.1 estimates of unobserved clonotypes. Generation probabilities for all TCRbeta clonotypes obtained by the gDNA method from a handful of donors were computed using OLGA. TCRdb provides this immuneACCESS table in a form limited to in-frame rearrangements. Some clones are lacking; in checked studies, under half of them reflect an unresolved V gene, and why the rest are absent is not known. That table gives V, J and clone size, and the DNA gave D and trimming. The sample has under 1,100,000 clones on record, about three quarters of them singletons. The ten largest clones take up 1.4% of the sample.

A distance of 14 bases separates the germline ends of V and J, which lose 6 bases and 3 bases respectively. CDR1 SEHNR and CDR2 FQNEAQ are derived from the germline V gene (reference sequence). The CDR3 sequence holds 14 residues, the cysteine and phenylalanine included. Kept here is only the CDR3 DNA, which spans 42 bases and is read in frame from base 1. In the case of this clone: No cognate antigen has been identified for it. The record has no base qualities; no much larger clone is one base away.

The sample was memory CD4+ T cells sorted from blood. The cell subset or site label corresponds to: CD45RA-negative fraction. The chain is assembled from TRBV7-9 and TRBJ1-2; no D gene call is confident. The receptor was derived from a man aged 18 to 29 in good health. The bases read TGTGCCAGCAGTCCTGGTCTCGGCTACTATGGCTACACCTTC. Its translation reads: CASSPGLGYYGYTF.